Below, 5 T cell receptor beta chains from the same sample are listed, as sequenced in a study of shared clonotypes between healthy human individuals. The repertoire was sequenced with immunoSEQ multiplex PCR; TCRdb's copy has only in-frame clones and lacks some. The sample carries fewer than 1.8 million clones, around 98.5% recorded once. Sequencing used naive CD4+ T cells sorted from blood. The subset is: CD45RA+ positively selected. The receptors were sampled from a man in his thirties or forties in good health.

The rearrangement joins TRBV6-5 to TRBJ2-2; maybe TRBD1 (6 bases). The CDR3 contains 14 residues. The germline CDR1 and CDR2 sequences are MNHEY and SVGAGI. Deletions cut 8 bases from V and 2 bases from J, with 12 bases between. CDR3 sequence (DNA): TGTGCCAGCTTTCGGACAGCTAACACCGGGGAGCTGTTTTTT. This encodes CASFRTANTGELFF.

This chain uses TRBV5-5 with TRBJ1-2; TRBD1 matches 8 bases. This CDR3 spans 15 amino acids. CDR1 and CDR2 (germline): SGHKS, YYEKEE (reference sequence). V lost 2 bases, J lost 7 bases, and 10 bases stayed unmatched. The CDR3 sequence is CASSLTGGLAGGYTF. As DNA, the CDR3 is TGTGCCAGCAGCTTAACAGGGGGTTTGGCGGGTGGCTACACCTTC.

The chain recombines TRBV5-1 with TRBJ2-1; TRBD1 matches at 7 bases. Germline-derived CDR1 and CDR2 are SGHRS and YFSETQ. With V trimmed by 0 bases and J by 9 bases, 6 bases remained unmatched. This CDR3 has 14 amino acids. CDR3 residues: CASSLEGALGEQFF. CDR3 DNA: TGCGCCAGCAGCTTGGAGGGGGCGCTTGGTGAGCAGTTCTTC.

The rearrangement joins TRBV5-1 to TRBJ2-4; 9 nucleotides align to TRBD1. The CDR3 consists of 15 residues. The germline V gene encodes CDR1 SGHRS and CDR2 YFSETQ. The V segment lost 0 bases and the J segment 8 bases; nucleotides outside the gene matches: 6. CDR3 region: CASSLAGDRVDIQYF. The CDR3 DNA follows: TGCGCCAGCAGCTTGGCTGGGGACAGGGTAGACATTCAGTACTTC.

V and J are TRBV19 and TRBJ1-5; D may be TRBD1 (6 bases). V was cut by 1 base and J by 0 bases, with 10 bases left in between. The CDR3 extends over 16 amino acids. The germline V gene has CDR1 LNHDA and CDR2 SQIVND (reference sequence). DNA for the CDR3: TGTGCCAGTAGTATAGCCCAGGGGAGTAGCAATCAGCCCCAGCATTTT. Residues: CASSIAQGSSNQPQHF.